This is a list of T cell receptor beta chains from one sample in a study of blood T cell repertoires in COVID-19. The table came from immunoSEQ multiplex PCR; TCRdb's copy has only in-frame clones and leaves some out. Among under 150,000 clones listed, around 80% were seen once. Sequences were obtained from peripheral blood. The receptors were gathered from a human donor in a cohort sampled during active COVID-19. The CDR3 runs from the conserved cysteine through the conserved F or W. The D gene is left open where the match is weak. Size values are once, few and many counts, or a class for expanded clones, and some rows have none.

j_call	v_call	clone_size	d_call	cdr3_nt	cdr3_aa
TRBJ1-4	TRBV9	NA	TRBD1	TGTGCCAGCAGCGGACGGACAGGACCAAACGAAAAACTGTTTTTT	CASSGRTGPNEKLFF
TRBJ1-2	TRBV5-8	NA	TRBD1	TGTGCCAGCAGCTTGGTAGGGACAGCACAAAACCGGCATGGCTACACCTTC	CASSLVGTAQNRHGYTF
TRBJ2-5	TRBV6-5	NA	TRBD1	TGTGCCAGCCGGACACTCGGGACAGGGGAGACCCAGTACTTC	CASRTLGTGETQYF
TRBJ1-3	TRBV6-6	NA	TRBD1	TGTGCCAGCAGTCGCCGCCTACAGGGGGCGCGGGGAAACACCATATATTTT	CASSRRLQGARGNTIYF
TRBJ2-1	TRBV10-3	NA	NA	TGTGCCATCAGGGGGAGCTCCTACAATGAGCAGTTCTTC	CAIRGSSYNEQFF
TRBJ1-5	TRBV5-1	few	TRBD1	TGCGCCAGCAGCCTAGGGACAGGGGTGCAGCCCCAGCATTTT	CASSLGTGVQPQHF
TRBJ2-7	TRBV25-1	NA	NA	TGTGCCAGCTCCGCGGCAGGGGACGTCTTCGAGCAGTACTTC	CASSAAGDVFEQYF
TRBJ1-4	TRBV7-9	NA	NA	TGTGCCAGCAGCTTAAGGGGACAAACTAATGGAAAACTGTTTTTT	CASSLRGQTNGKLFF
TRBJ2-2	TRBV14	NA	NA	TGTGCCAGCAGCCGAGGGGGATACGGGGAGCTGTTTTTT	CASSRGGYGELFF
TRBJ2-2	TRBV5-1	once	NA	TGCGCCAGCAGCTTGGAACAGGGGACTTCAAACACCGGGGAGCTGTTTTTT	CASSLEQGTSNTGELFF
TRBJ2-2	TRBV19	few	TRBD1	TGTGCCAGTAGTTTACAGGGGACCCAGAACACCGGGGAGCTGTTTTTT	CASSLQGTQNTGELFF
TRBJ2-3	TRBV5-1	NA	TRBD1	TGCGCCAGCAGCAGGGGACAGGCAGGGGTCACAGATACGCAGTATTTT	CASSRGQAGVTDTQYF
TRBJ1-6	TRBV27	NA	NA	TGTGCCAGCGGGCAGTTGGGGCCCTATAATTCACCCCTCCACTTT	CASGQLGPYNSPLHF
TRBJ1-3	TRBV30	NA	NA	TGTGCCTGGAGCGCCGAAGGGGGTTTTAGAGACACCATATATTTT	CAWSAEGGFRDTIYF
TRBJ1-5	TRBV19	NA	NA	TGTGCCAGTAGTATCTCCCTCTATCAGCCCCAGCATTTT	CASSISLYQPQHF
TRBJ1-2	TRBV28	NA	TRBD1	TGTGCCAGCAGTTTGATAGGACAGGGGGGGAATGGCTACACCTTC	CASSLIGQGGNGYTF
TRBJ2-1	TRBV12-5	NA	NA	TGTGCTAGTGGTTTGGAAAAACCCTCCGGGTACAATGAGCAGTTCTTC	CASGLEKPSGYNEQFF
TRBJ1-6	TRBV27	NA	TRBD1	TGTGCCAGCAGTTCCCCGGGACAGGGGAGAAAGGGGTCCTATAATTCACCCCTCCACTTT	CASSSPGQGRKGSYNSPLHF
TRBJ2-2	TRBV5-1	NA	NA	TGCGCCAGCAGCTCCGGGGGAGGGACAGGAATGAACACCGGGGAGCTGTTTTTT	CASSSGGGTGMNTGELFF
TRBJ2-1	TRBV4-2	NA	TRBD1	TGTGCCAGCAGCCCTTACCCGGGACAGGGGTCCTACAATGAGCAGTTCTTC	CASSPYPGQGSYNEQFF
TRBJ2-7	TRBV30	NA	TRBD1	TGTGCCTGGAGGCCCGGGGGGACAGGGGGTTTCGAGCAGTACTTC	CAWRPGGTGGFEQYF
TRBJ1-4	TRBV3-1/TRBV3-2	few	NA	TGTGCCAGCAGCCAAGGGCCGGGGGAAAAACTGTTTTTT	CASSQGPGEKLFF
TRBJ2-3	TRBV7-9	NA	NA	TGTGCCAGCAGCCCGGAGACAGATACGCAGTATTTT	CASSPETDTQYF
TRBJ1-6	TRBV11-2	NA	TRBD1	TGTGCCAGCAGCCCCCAGGGGGTTGATTCACCCCTCCACTTT	CASSPQGVDSPLHF
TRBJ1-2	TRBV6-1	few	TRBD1	TGTGCCAGCAGTGAAGGACAGGGTAGCTATGGCTACACCTTC	CASSEGQGSYGYTF
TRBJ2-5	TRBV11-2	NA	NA	TGTGCCAGCAGCTTAGGGACGAGGGGGACGGAGACCCAGTACTTC	CASSLGTRGTETQYF
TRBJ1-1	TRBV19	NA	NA	TGTGCCAGTAGTTGGGGAGGGAACACTGAAGCTTTCTTT	CASSWGGNTEAFF